This TCR beta chain was recovered during a study of cytomegalovirus exposure and HLA in healthy donors. Study conclusions and caveats: Earlier analysis yielded a pattern in which most TCR beta V segments were productive about 90% or about 30% of the time. Across all donors, roughly uniform sequencing depth was an assumption of the presence/absence analyses.

CDR1 is MGHDK and CDR2 is SYGVNS in the germline V gene. Trimming cost V 7 bases and J 0 bases, with 15 bases left between them. This CDR3 contains 15 residues. About this clone itself: The target antigen is unknown.

PCR employed 60 Vbeta and 13 Jbeta primers. As processed by the authors: Later analysis identified tens of millions of unique TCR beta chains, roughly 11 million shared. Some clones are missing from TCRdb's copy, which holds only in-frame ones; the method was immunoSEQ multiplex PCR. The V and J calls and clone size come from that table; D and trimming were worked out from the DNA. The top ten clones hold 13% of a sample with 65,000 to 95,000 clones, 70% to 85% of them seen once. Input material: PBMCs. The receptor was isolated from a human donor in good health. V usage is TRBV25-1 and J usage is TRBJ1-1; no reliable D call. The chain's CDR3 is CASTGIMGVNTEAFF. The DNA of the CDR3 is TGTGCCAGCACGGGGATTATGGGAGTGAACACTGAAGCTTTCTTT.